The rows below give T cell receptor beta chains drawn from one sample of a study of technical replicates of blood from a handful of donors. Generated by immunoSEQ multiplex PCR, the TCRdb table keeps only in-frame clones and is missing some. Here the sample spans about 66,000 clones, more than 85% being singletons. The specimen was PBMCs. The receptors come from a human donor in good health. Some clones in this sample may be carry-over from other donors' samples. Each CDR3 is given with its conserved first and last residue. The D gene is left open where the match is weak. Not all rows give a size; the values are once, few, many and, for expanded clones, a class.

size	V	J	D	CDR3	DNA
-	TRBV18	TRBJ2-1	TRBD1	CASSLPGQGNYNEQFF	TGTGCCAGCTCACTACCGGGACAGGGGAACTACAATGAGCAGTTCTTC
-	TRBV5-4	TRBJ2-5	-	CASTAGGARETQYF	TGTGCCAGCACCGCCGGCGGGGCTCGGGAGACCCAGTACTTC
-	TRBV5-1	TRBJ2-4	TRBD2	CASSQAGGPENIQYF	TGCGCCAGCAGCCAAGCGGGGGGGCCCGAAAACATTCAGTACTTC
-	TRBV13	TRBJ1-2	-	CASSSQGYGYTF	TGTGCCAGCAGCTCGCAGGGGTATGGCTACACCTTC
-	TRBV4-2	TRBJ2-5	TRBD2	CASSSGTGGETQYF	TGTGCCAGCAGCTCAGGGACGGGGGGAGAGACCCAGTACTTC
-	TRBV6-5	TRBJ1-2	-	CASSDAANYGYTF	TGTGCCAGCAGTGACGCAGCGAACTATGGCTACACCTTC
once	TRBV7-2	TRBJ1-1	TRBD1	CASSPRGQGMNTEAFF	TGTGCCAGCAGCCCACGGGGACAGGGAATGAACACTGAAGCTTTCTTT
-	TRBV7-8	TRBJ1-5	-	CASSSTDSNQPQHF	TGTGCCAGCAGCTCTACAGATAGCAATCAGCCCCAGCATTTT
-	TRBV7-2	TRBJ2-5	TRBD2	CASSTRGSGGSETQYF	TGTGCCAGCAGCACCCGCGGGAGCGGGGGGTCGGAGACCCAGTACTTC
-	TRBV21-1	TRBJ2-5	-	CASRPTGEETQYF	TGTGCCAGCAGACCGACAGGGGAAGAGACCCAGTACTTC
-	TRBV2	TRBJ2-1	TRBD2	CASREGLAGNNEQFF	TGTGCCAGCAGAGAGGGACTAGCGGGAAATAATGAGCAGTTCTTC
once	TRBV2	TRBJ1-2	-	CASSEAAGTLYGYTF	TGTGCCAGCAGTGAAGCGGCCGGGACACTATATGGCTACACCTTC
-	TRBV5-4	TRBJ2-1	TRBD1	CASSPFSDRGGQFF	TGTGCCAGCAGCCCGTTCTCGGACAGGGGAGGGCAGTTCTTC
-	TRBV4-3	TRBJ1-1	-	CASSQEPGSNTEAFF	TGCGCCAGCAGCCAAGAACCGGGGTCGAACACTGAAGCTTTCTTT
-	TRBV30	TRBJ2-5	TRBD2	CAWTGPQLADQETQYF	TGTGCCTGGACCGGGCCCCAACTAGCGGACCAAGAGACCCAGTACTTC
-	TRBV6-1	TRBJ2-1	-	CASSDQAGSPYNEQFF	TGTGCCAGCAGTGATCAGGCTGGCTCACCCTACAATGAGCAGTTCTTC
-	TRBV7-9	TRBJ2-3	-	CASSLRGGPDTQYF	TGTGCCAGCAGCTTAAGGGGGGGACCAGATACGCAGTATTTT
-	TRBV7-2	TRBJ2-7	TRBD1	CASSTGQRYEQYF	TGTGCCAGCAGCACGGGACAGAGATACGAGCAGTACTTC
-	TRBV7-2	TRBJ1-3	-	CASSLSSASRNTIYF	TGTGCCAGCAGCTTAAGTTCTGCGTCCCGAAACACCATATATTTT
-	TRBV2	TRBJ1-2	TRBD1	CASSDPGGPNYGYTF	TGTGCCAGCAGTGATCCAGGGGGCCCTAACTATGGCTACACCTTC
-	TRBV7-2	TRBJ2-7	-	CASSLEGLIYEQYF	TGTGCCAGCAGCTTGGAGGGGTTGATCTACGAGCAGTACTTC
-	TRBV30	TRBJ2-7	-	CAWSEGATIYF	TGTGCCTGGAGTGAAGGGGCAACAATTTACTTC
-	TRBV30	TRBJ1-6	-	CGGRAGVNSPLHF	TGTGGAGGACGGGCAGGGGTAAATTCACCCCTCCACTTT
-	TRBV4-3	TRBJ2-5	-	CASSQDRQRETQYF	TGCGCCAGCAGCCAAGATCGACAGAGGGAGACCCAGTACTTC
once	TRBV27	TRBJ2-3	-	CASSLLPSNTDTQYF	TGTGCCAGCAGTTTATTGCCTAGCAACACAGATACGCAGTATTTT
-	TRBV6-6	TRBJ2-3	-	CASSPQGLLTDTQYF	TGTGCCAGCAGTCCCCAGGGCCTCCTCACAGATACGCAGTATTTT
-	TRBV18	TRBJ1-6	TRBD1	CASSPPRRQGDSPLHF	TGTGCCAGCTCACCACCGAGGAGACAGGGGGATTCACCCCTCCACTTT
-	TRBV4-3	TRBJ2-7	-	CASSQGASWDEQYF	TGCGCCAGCAGCCAAGGGGCTAGCTGGGACGAGCAGTACTTC
-	TRBV5-4	TRBJ1-2	TRBD1	CASSLWTGHGYTF	TGTGCCAGCAGCCTTTGGACAGGGCATGGCTACACCTTC
-	TRBV10-3	TRBJ2-7	TRBD1	CAIREGQGAIEQYF	TGTGCCATCAGGGAGGGACAGGGGGCAATCGAGCAGTACTTC
-	TRBV30	TRBJ2-3	-	CAWKYGGSTDTQYF	TGTGCCTGGAAGTATGGCGGGAGCACAGATACGCAGTATTTT
-	TRBV4-3	TRBJ2-1	TRBD1	CASSQPRDRGNNEQFF	TGCGCCAGCAGCCAACCTCGGGACAGGGGCAACAATGAGCAGTTCTTC
-	TRBV25-1	TRBJ2-3	-	CASRAGAITDTQYF	TGTGCCAGCAGGGCGGGGGCCATCACAGATACGCAGTATTTT
-	TRBV4-1	TRBJ2-7	TRBD1	CASSQDIRGSYEQYF	TGCGCCAGCAGCCAAGACATCAGGGGGAGCTACGAGCAGTACTTC
once	TRBV15	TRBJ2-7	-	CATSSSGLLYEQYF	TGTGCCACCAGCAGCTCGGGACTCCTCTACGAGCAGTACTTC
-	TRBV5-1	TRBJ2-7	TRBD2	CASSPELAGGPYEQYF	TGCGCCAGCAGCCCCGAGCTAGCGGGAGGGCCGTACGAGCAGTACTTC
-	TRBV4-2	TRBJ2-1	-	CASSQIGGRSYNEQFF	TGTGCCAGCAGCCAAATCGGGGGACGGTCCTACAATGAGCAGTTCTTC
-	TRBV7-8	TRBJ2-3	-	CASSPSPQYF	TGTGCCAGCAGCCCCTCCCCGCAGTATTTT
-	TRBV4-1	TRBJ1-2	TRBD1	CASSQDGRQGINYGYTF	TGCGCCAGCAGCCAAGATGGGAGACAGGGGATTAACTATGGCTACACCTTC
-	TRBV6-6	TRBJ1-5	-	CASSYFGASQPQHF	TGTGCCAGCAGTTACTTTGGGGCTAGTCAGCCCCAGCATTTT
-	TRBV7-6	TRBJ1-1	-	CASSLDRVNTEAFF	TGTGCCAGCAGCTTAGATCGGGTGAACACTGAAGCTTTCTTT
-	TRBV4-1	TRBJ2-3	-	CASSQVLDTQYF	TGCGCCAGCAGCCAAGTTCTAGATACGCAGTATTTT
-	TRBV11-1	TRBJ2-7	TRBD1	CASSRDRGLYEQYF	TGTGCCAGCAGCCGCGACAGGGGGCTGTACGAGCAGTACTTC
-	TRBV6-5	TRBJ1-6	-	CASSYDIDSLNSPLHF	TGTGCCAGCAGTTACGATATCGACAGCCTTAATTCACCCCTCCACTTT
-	TRBV6-6	TRBJ2-5	-	CASSSRVYQETQYF	TGTGCCAGCAGTAGCAGGGTGTACCAAGAGACCCAGTACTTC
-	TRBV7-7	TRBJ2-5	-	CASSPDYIRETQYF	TGTGCCAGCAGCCCCGACTACATTAGGGAGACCCAGTACTTC
-	TRBV7-9	TRBJ1-1	-	CASSYATRGDTEAFF	TGTGCCAGCAGCTATGCGACTAGGGGAGACACTGAAGCTTTCTTT
-	TRBV30	TRBJ2-7	-	CAWSVLSRAYEQYF	TGTGCCTGGAGTGTTTTGTCCAGGGCCTACGAGCAGTACTTC
-	TRBV23-1	TRBJ2-1	-	CASPNPPDRLNNEQFF	TGCGCCAGCCCAAATCCCCCCGACAGGCTGAACAATGAGCAGTTCTTC
-	TRBV7-2	TRBJ2-2	TRBD1	CASRPGQVNTGELFF	TGTGCCAGCAGACCTGGACAGGTTAACACCGGGGAGCTGTTTTTT
few	TRBV7-9	TRBJ1-1	TRBD1	CASRRDRGNTEAFF	TGTGCCAGCAGAAGGGACAGGGGGAACACTGAAGCTTTCTTT
-	TRBV6-1	TRBJ2-1	TRBD1	CASSERDRGGYNEQFF	TGTGCCAGCAGTGAACGGGACAGGGGGGGCTACAATGAGCAGTTCTTC
many	TRBV21-1	TRBJ1-5	-	CASGATLGQPQHF	TGTGCCAGCGGCGCAACTCTAGGTCAGCCCCAGCATTTT
-	TRBV5-1	TRBJ2-3	TRBD2	CASSLGWLAGGQDTQYF	TGCGCCAGCAGCTTGGGGTGGCTAGCGGGGGGGCAAGATACGCAGTATTTT
-	TRBV5-5	TRBJ1-2	-	CASSSSSGGYGYTF	TGTGCCAGCAGCTCATCCTCCGGGGGCTATGGCTACACCTTC
-	TRBV18	TRBJ2-7	-	CASSPLGGELGEQYF	TGTGCCAGCTCACCCCTAGGGGGGGAGTTGGGCGAGCAGTACTTC
-	TRBV5-1	TRBJ2-2	-	CASSTGENTGELFF	TGCGCCAGCAGCACCGGGGAGAACACCGGGGAGCTGTTTTTT
-	TRBV7-2	TRBJ2-7	TRBD2	CASSTTGGTEQYF	TGTGCCAGCAGCACAACGGGGGGGACCGAGCAGTACTTC
-	TRBV7-8	TRBJ2-7	TRBD1	CASRRYPTGGSYEQYF	TGTGCCAGCAGGCGTTATCCGACAGGGGGGTCCTACGAGCAGTACTTC
-	TRBV9	TRBJ2-3	-	CASAVEDTQYF	TGTGCCAGCGCGGTCGAAGATACGCAGTATTTT